This is a list of T cell receptor beta chains from one sample in a study of T-cell reconstitution after alpha-beta-depleted transplantation in children. TCRdb reprocessed the PCR reads with MiXCR, giving one entry per CDR3 protein. In the table there are 200,000 to 250,000 distinct CDR3 sequences, about 24% of which are singletons. The sample consisted of PBMCs, mostly from graft donor cells, taken 360 days after TCRalphabeta/CD19-depleted stem cell transplant. The receptors were sampled from a female patient aged 2-10 years who had a stem cell transplant for congenital amegakaryocytic thrombocytopenia, so the T cells may come from the graft donor. CDR3s include the opening cysteine and the closing phenylalanine or tryptophan. D genes are given only for firm matches. Not every row has a clone size; where given, it reads once, few, many or a size class.

-	TRBV18	TRBJ2-2	-	TGTGCCAGCTCACCAAGAGACAGGACCTCCACCGGGGAGCTGTTTTTT	CASSPRDRTSTGELFF
-	TRBV5-1	TRBJ2-2	few	TGCGCCAGCAGCCCAAGGACAGGCGGGGACACCGGGGAGCTGTTTTTT	CASSPRTGGDTGELFF
-	TRBV4-3	TRBJ2-7	many	TGCGCCAGCAGCCAAGAGATTCCAGGGTCTGGCGAGCAGTACTTC	CASSQEIPGSGEQYF
TRBD1	TRBV4-2	TRBJ2-7	-	TGTGCCAGCAGCCGCGGACAGGGGGGGGAGCAGTACTTC	CASSRGQGGEQYF
-	TRBV12-3/TRBV12-4	TRBJ2-1	-	TGTGCCAGCAGTTTCGTAATTGGGGGGAGCACCTACAATGAGCAGTTCTTC	CASSFVIGGSTYNEQFF
-	TRBV10-3	TRBJ2-3	-	TGTGCCATCAGTACGGCAGGGGGAGGTACAGATACGCAGTATTTT	CAISTAGGGTDTQYF
TRBD1	TRBV6-5	TRBJ1-2	few	TGTGCCAGCAGTTTGGACAGGGCCGACTATGGCTACACCTTC	CASSLDRADYGYTF
TRBD2	TRBV20-1	TRBJ2-1	-	TGCAGTGCTAGTACAGGGACTAGCGGCGATGAGCAGTTCTTC	CSASTGTSGDEQFF
-	TRBV7-8	TRBJ2-5	-	TGTGCCAGCAGCTTAGACAGGGTAACTTTAGAGACCCAGTACTTC	CASSLDRVTLETQYF
-	TRBV12-3/TRBV12-4	TRBJ2-3	many	TGTGCCAGCAGTTGGGACACAGATACGCAGTATTTT	CASSWDTDTQYF
TRBD1	TRBV15	TRBJ2-1	-	TGTGCCACCAGGGGACAGGGAGCAGGGGGGCAGTTCTTC	CATRGQGAGGQFF
TRBD2	TRBV7-9	TRBJ2-1	many	TGTGCCAGCAGCTTAGGTTCGGGGGGGAGCTCCTACAATGAGCAGTTCTTC	CASSLGSGGSSYNEQFF
-	TRBV4-1	TRBJ2-4	few	TGCGCCAGCAGCCAAGCACAGGCCAACGGACTAGCCAAAAACATTCAGTACTTC	CASSQAQANGLAKNIQYF
-	TRBV29-1	TRBJ2-3	many	TGCAGCGTTGAGGGGGCAGTCCCCGACAGCACAGATACGCAGTATTTT	CSVEGAVPDSTDTQYF
TRBD1	TRBV28	TRBJ2-3	-	TGTGCCAGCAGTAACCCGGACAGGGGAGATACGCAGTATTTT	CASSNPDRGDTQYF
TRBD1	TRBV12-3/TRBV12-4	TRBJ2-7	many	TGTGCCAGCAGTTTAAGTCGACAGGGTACCTACGAGCAGTACTTC	CASSLSRQGTYEQYF
TRBD1	TRBV12-3/TRBV12-4	TRBJ1-2	few	TGTGCCAGCAGGGGGGACAGGGTCGGGACCTATTATGGCTACACCTTC	CASRGDRVGTYYGYTF
-	TRBV9	TRBJ2-2	few	TGTGCCAGCAGCGTATCTAGGGCCGGGAACACCGGGGAGCTGTTTTTT	CASSVSRAGNTGELFF
-	TRBV2	TRBJ1-3	few	TGTGCCAGCGACTTGACAGCGAGCTCTGGAAACACCATATATTTT	CASDLTASSGNTIYF
-	TRBV10-3	TRBJ1-2	many	TGTGCCATCAGTATCGACCGATACTATGGCTACACCTTC	CAISIDRYYGYTF
TRBD1	TRBV4-2	TRBJ2-1	-	TGTGCCAGCAGCCACGGTGGCAGGGGGCCCTATCACAATGAGCAGTTCTTC	CASSHGGRGPYHNEQFF
-	TRBV10-3	TRBJ1-5	few	TGTGCCATCAGCAACCGGGACCGAGACAATCAGCCCCAGCATTTT	CAISNRDRDNQPQHF
TRBD2	TRBV4-3	TRBJ2-1	-	TGCGCCAGCAGCCAATTAGCGGGGCTGGGGAATGAGCAGTTCTTC	CASSQLAGLGNEQFF
-	TRBV5-1	TRBJ2-5	-	TGCGCCAGCAGCTTGGCCTTCCATCGGTTCGGAGAGACCCAGTACTTC	CASSLAFHRFGETQYF
TRBD2	TRBV12-3/TRBV12-4	TRBJ2-1	-	TGTGCCAGCAGTTCTTCACGACTAGCTAGCAATGAGCAGTTCTTC	CASSSSRLASNEQFF
TRBD2	TRBV11-2	TRBJ2-7	-	TGTGCCAGCAGCCGAACTAGCGGGGGGCCGTCCGAGCAGTACTTC	CASSRTSGGPSEQYF
-	TRBV12-3/TRBV12-4	TRBJ1-1	many	TGTGCCAGCAGTTTAACGGGTCTGTCGGCTGAAGCTTTCTTT	CASSLTGLSAEAFF
TRBD1	TRBV28	TRBJ2-1	few	TGTGCCAGCAGTTTGGTCGACAGGGTGTTGAATGAGCAGTTCTTC	CASSLVDRVLNEQFF
-	TRBV10-3	TRBJ1-2	-	TGTGCCATCAGTGAGTCAGGCGGTGACTATGGCTACACCTTC	CAISESGGDYGYTF
TRBD2	TRBV2	TRBJ2-1	few	TGTGCCAGCATGAGCGGGACTAGCGGTTACAATGAGCAGTTCTTC	CASMSGTSGYNEQFF
TRBD2	TRBV12-3/TRBV12-4	TRBJ2-7	-	TGTGCCAGCAGTTTAGGCTCTAGCGGGGCCTACGAGCAGTACTTC	CASSLGSSGAYEQYF
TRBD1	TRBV6-1	TRBJ2-1	-	TGTGCCAGCAGGACCGGGACAGGGTTTGACAATGAGCAGTTCTTC	CASRTGTGFDNEQFF
-	TRBV6-2/TRBV6-3	TRBJ2-3	few	TGTGCCAGCAGCTCACTAGCAGTCACAGATACGCAGTATTTT	CASSSLAVTDTQYF
TRBD2	TRBV20-1	TRBJ2-7	many	TGCAGTGCTAGTACCAGCGGGGGGCTTAGAGACGAGCAGTACTTC	CSASTSGGLRDEQYF
-	TRBV5-5	TRBJ1-4	-	TGTGCCAGCAGCTTGTCTGTCAGCCAGAATGAAAAACTGTTTTTT	CASSLSVSQNEKLFF
TRBD2	TRBV12-3/TRBV12-4	TRBJ2-7	many	TGTGCCAGCAGTCGCGAGCGGGGGAGCTCCTACGAGCAGTACTTC	CASSRERGSSYEQYF
-	TRBV29-1	TRBJ1-1	-	TGCAGCACCGACCCGCCCACTGAAGCTTTCTTT	CSTDPPTEAFF
TRBD2	TRBV18	TRBJ2-7	-	TGTGCCAGCTCAATAGGGACTATCTACGAGCAGTACTTC	CASSIGTIYEQYF
-	TRBV5-1	TRBJ2-7	-	TGCGCCAGCAGCTTGTTGGGGAACTTCGGGCCATACGAGCAGTACTTC	CASSLLGNFGPYEQYF
TRBD2	TRBV20-1	TRBJ2-1	-	TGCTGTGCTAGAGGTAGCCTAGCGGGAGGGCCGAATGAGCAGTTCTTC	CCARGSLAGGPNEQFF
TRBD2	TRBV20-1	TRBJ2-1	-	TGCAGTGCGGCTAGCGGTGGGAAAGATGAGCAGTTCTTC	CSAASGGKDEQFF
-	TRBV2	TRBJ2-3	many	TGTGCCAGCAGTGAGGATATCCCAGATACGCAGTATTTT	CASSEDIPDTQYF
TRBD1	TRBV30	TRBJ2-7	-	TGTGCCTGGAGTGCCTCCGGGACAGGGGGTACCGAGCAGTACTTC	CAWSASGTGGTEQYF
-	TRBV12-3/TRBV12-4	TRBJ2-7	-	TGTGCCAGCAGTTCATGGACAGTTACGGCCTACGAGCAGTACTTC	CASSSWTVTAYEQYF
-	TRBV5-6	TRBJ1-2	-	TGTGCCAGCAGCCCGGGGGATGGCTACACCTTC	CASSPGDGYTF
-	TRBV3-1	TRBJ2-1	-	TGTGCCAGCAGCCATTTTCGCGGGTCTAACTCCTACAATGAGCAGTTCTTC	CASSHFRGSNSYNEQFF
-	TRBV7-2	TRBJ2-7	-	TGTGCCAGCAGCCAGGAGGTAGTGGACTATTCCTACGAGCAGTACTTC	CASSQEVVDYSYEQYF
-	TRBV2	TRBJ2-1	few	TGTGCCAGCAGCCCCGTGCTGGGGGAAGGTGAGCAGTTCTTC	CASSPVLGEGEQFF
-	TRBV24-1	TRBJ2-1	-	TGTGCCACCAGTGACCGCGTGCGCGGTGAGCAGTTCTTC	CATSDRVRGEQFF
-	TRBV7-9	TRBJ1-2	few	TGTGCCAGCAGCGCCGGGACTTACACCTTC	CASSAGTYTF
-	TRBV20-1	TRBJ2-7	few	TGCAGTGCTAGGGCCACAGCCTACGAGCAGTACTTC	CSARATAYEQYF
-	TRBV12-3/TRBV12-4	TRBJ1-2	-	TGTGCCAGCAGTAACTCAGGGTGGGGCTACACCTTC	CASSNSGWGYTF
-	TRBV3-1	TRBJ2-7	few	TGTGCCAGCAGCCAAAGAAACCCGGCCGGGGTATCCGAGCAGTACTTC	CASSQRNPAGVSEQYF
-	TRBV4-1	TRBJ1-4	few	TGCGCCAGCAGCCAAGATTCAACTCCTGAAAAACTGTTTTTT	CASSQDSTPEKLFF
TRBD1	TRBV20-1	TRBJ2-1	-	TGCAGTGCCGCTCAGAGGGGGCATGAGCAGTTCTTC	CSAAQRGHEQFF